This passage covers 3 T cell receptor beta chains from one sample sequenced in a study of blood T cell repertoires in COVID-19 (dated by TCRdb to the early 2020s). Library preparation employed the immunoSEQ multiplex PCR assay. Here the immuneACCESS table is served through TCRdb, limited to in-frame sequences with V and J called. Missing clones are a known gap in these copies; in checked studies unresolved V genes cover under half, and the rest lacks a known reason. This sample is represented by 140,000 or so clones; roughly nine tenths of them were singletons. The top ten clonotypes cover more than 2.5% of the sample. The source material was peripheral blood. The source of these receptors is a human donor with COVID-19, enrolled during active disease. The donor label of this sample is uncertain.

This chain joins TRBV7-8 and TRBJ2-7; 7 positions agree with TRBD1. The germline V gene has CDR1 SGHVS and CDR2 FQNEAQ. The CDR3 covers 14 residues. The trim removed 1 base at V and 2 bases at J, leaving 2 bases unmatched. This CDR3 is CASSLGQGTYEQYF. The CDR3 bases are TGTGCCAGCAGCTTAGGACAGGGAACCTACGAGCAGTACTTC.

The V and J genes are TRBV6-5 and TRBJ1-3; D ambiguous. This CDR3 is built from 15 residues. CDR1 and CDR2 from the germline V gene are MNHEY and SVGAGI. V lost 5 bases and J lost 3, with 14 bases in between. The CDR3, as DNA: TGTGCCAGCAGTCCGGGGAGAGAGAGTGGAAACACCATATATTTT. As protein: CASSPGRESGNTIYF.

CDR3 loop: CASRTGRIVNEKLFF. The CDR3 region has the DNA TGTGCCAGCCGGACAGGTCGGATCGTTAATGAAAAACTGTTTTTT. V gene TRBV6-5 combines with J gene TRBJ1-4; 7 nucleotides line up with TRBD1. This CDR3 has 15 residues. V shed 8 bases and J 4 bases; nucleotides not matched to a gene: 10. From germline, CDR1 is MNHEY and CDR2 SVGAGI.